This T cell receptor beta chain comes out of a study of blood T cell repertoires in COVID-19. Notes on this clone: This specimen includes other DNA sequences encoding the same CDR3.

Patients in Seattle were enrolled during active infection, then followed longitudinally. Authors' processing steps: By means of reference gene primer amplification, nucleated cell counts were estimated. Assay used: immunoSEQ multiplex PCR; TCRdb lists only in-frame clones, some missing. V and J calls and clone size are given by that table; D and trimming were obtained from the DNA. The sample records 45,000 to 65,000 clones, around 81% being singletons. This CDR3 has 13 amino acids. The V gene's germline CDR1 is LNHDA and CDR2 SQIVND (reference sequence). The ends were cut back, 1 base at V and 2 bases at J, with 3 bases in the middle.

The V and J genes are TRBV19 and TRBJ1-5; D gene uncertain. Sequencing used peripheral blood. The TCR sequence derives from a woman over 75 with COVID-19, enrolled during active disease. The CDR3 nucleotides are TGTGCCAGTAGTATAGGGCGCAATCAGCCCCAGCATTTT. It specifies CASSIGRNQPQHF.